This TCR beta chain was identified in a study of CD8 T cells in Susac syndrome (dated by TCRdb to between 2018 and 2021). Study-wide context: Among the sequenced Susac syndrome patients, more than 5 had clinically active disease and under 10 were in clinical remission. At blood withdrawal, Susac syndrome patients were therapy-naive, treated with corticosteroids (with IVIg additionally given to some), or treated with IVIg alone. Repertoire sequencing was used to test whether CD8+ T cell activation and differentiation in Susac syndrome was antigen driven. What the authors observed across the whole study: The study acknowledged that relatively few individuals were included in the TCR sequencing and HLA analysis. The CD4+ T cell repertoire of patients with Susac syndrome showed no detectable clonal expansion.

To note about this clonotype: The clone's antigen remains unknown. The sample holds no much larger clone one base away, and base qualities are not on file.

Peripheral blood CD8+ and CD4+ T cells from healthy donors, Susac syndrome patients and multiple sclerosis patients were profiled using high-throughput TCR beta sequencing. Recently defined diagnostic criteria for definite or probable disease were met by the Susac syndrome patients. Bulk CD8+ and CD4+ T cells were purified by magnetic negative isolation, while CD8+ TEMRA cells were enriched using FACS. Blood was collected in EDTA tubes and processed within 24 hours, with PBMCs isolated through density gradient centrifugation. PBMCs intended for TCR sequencing were cryopreserved in liquid nitrogen and were subsequently thawed in a 37 degrees C water bath. Purity of sorted or isolated CD4+, CD8+ and CD8+ TEMRA cells was at least 90%. RNA was extracted using the RNeasy kit, and 0.5 to 1 microgram was reverse transcribed with random hexamers. The immunoSEQ multiplex PCR assay, covering 54 Vbeta and 13 Jbeta segments, was used to amplify TCR beta CDR3 regions. PCR amplification bias was corrected using a synthetic template baseline for primer optimization and computational correction. The paper's processing steps were these. Reads were assigned to V, D and J genes according to IMGT and analyzed in immunoSEQ Analyzer, with only productive sequences retained. Clonality was calculated as one minus the Shannon entropy normalized by log2 of the number of productive unique sequences. Public and private clones were assessed among the 100 most prevalent clones of each patient and control. Clones were defined as Susac-specific if absent from the healthy and MS cohorts, from around 1,000 published viral clones and from other ImmuneACCESS disease sequences. The public reads were quality trimmed at Q25 with fastp and then assembled into clones with MiXCR by TCRdb, keeping productive beta chains. For every CDR3 protein sequence, its rows merge into one entry that carries the most common genes and DNA. The V and J calls follow TCRdb's processing rather than the paper's. The sample table shows 150,000 to 200,000 distinct CDR3 sequences, and 90% to 95% are seen once. Of the sample, roughly 0.12% falls within the top ten clones.

The CDR3 holds 16 amino acids from the cysteine to the phenylalanine. Only the CDR3 region is kept as DNA, spanning 48 bases read in frame from base 1. In the germline V gene (reference sequence), CDR1 corresponds to SGHNT and CDR2 to YYREEE. The junction carries 15 bases between V and J, which are trimmed by 0 bases and 8 bases respectively. This clonotype was sampled from a human donor with Susac syndrome. The sample was CD4+ T cells from PBMCs. The receptor chain draws on TRBV5-4 and TRBJ1-6; possibly the D gene is TRBD1, per 5 matching bases. The CDR3 has the sequence CASSLGIRQGDSPLHF. The sequenced DNA is TGTGCCAGCAGCTTGGGTATTCGTCAGGGAGATTCACCCCTCCACTTT.